This entry lists 26 T cell receptor beta chains sequenced from one sample in a study of post-analysis software for immune sequencing data. For these TCRs, the target antigens are not known. Sequencing libraries made from TCR beta cDNA carried unique molecular identifiers. Each CDR3 protein is one row after TCRdb ran MiXCR on the PCR reads. This sample has 150,000 to 200,000 distinct CDR3 sequences, with around 28% found just once. The study's findings and limits: The five TRBV segments detected at higher frequency in patients than in controls included TRBV5-6, TRBV5-1 and TRBV20-1.

The sequencing input was blood. The receptors shown here come from a girl aged 5-17 years with multiple sclerosis.

V is TRBV4-2 and J is TRBJ2-3, with 9 bases identical to TRBD2. The CDR3 totals 17 residues. Trimming at V came to 1 base and at J to 2 bases, leaving 7 bases not matched to a gene. CDR1 LGHNA and CDR2 YNFKEQ come from the germline V gene. The CDR3: CASSQVPLAGNTDTQYF. The CDR3 coding sequence is TGTGCCAGCAGCCAAGTCCCGCTAGCGGGAAACACAGATACGCAGTATTTT.

This chain connects TRBV7-9 to TRBJ2-1; D is possibly TRBD2 (5 bases). V shed 5 bases and J shed 10 bases, with 21 bases lying between them. Germline V gives CDR1 SEHNR, CDR2 FQNEAQ (reference sequence). This CDR3 contains 15 residues. CDR3 DNA: TGTGCCAGCAGCAAAACGGCTAGCTCCCAGTCGGAGCAGTTCTTC. Residues: CASSKTASSQSEQFF.

In its sample, this clonotype was seen a few times. CDR3 residues: CASSPQGRWTSGVYEQYF. DNA of the CDR3: TGTGCCAGCAGCCCCCAAGGCCGCTGGACTAGCGGAGTTTACGAGCAGTACTTC. V and J are TRBV4-2 and TRBJ2-7; the match to TRBD2 covers 10 bases. V lost 4 bases to trimming and J lost 4 bases; unmatched junction nucleotides: 16. Germline V gene sequence: CDR1 LGHNA, CDR2 YNFKEQ. This CDR3 region has 18 residues.

For this clonotype: It may be a read error: a sequence one base away is much more abundant. The V call is TRBV15, the J call TRBJ2-7, with 12 bases aligning to TRBD2. The tail of the sequence fits TRBJ2-5 better, so the J call may be wrong. This CDR3 region has 15 residues. Germline-derived CDR1 and CDR2 are LNHNV and YYDKDF (reference sequence). The CDR3 DNA reads as TGTGCCACCAACAGACTAGCGGGAGATCGGGAGACCCAGTACTTC. This encodes CATNRLAGDRETQYF.

This clonotype was recorded many times. The V gene is TRBV28, the J gene TRBJ2-5; the D gene is possibly TRBD2 (5 bases). Per the germline V gene, CDR1 is MDHEN and CDR2 is SYDVKM. V dropped 9 bases and J dropped 5 bases, with 10 bases sitting between them. CDR3 size: 11 residues. The CDR3 region is CASALEETQYF. CDR3 DNA: TGTGCCAGTGCACTAGAGGAGACCCAGTACTTC.

This clonotype was counted ten times or more. The chain joins TRBV20-1 to TRBJ2-1; 7 bases line up with TRBD2. V lost 3 bases, J lost 6 bases, and 8 bases stayed unmatched. Germline CDR1 DFQATT, CDR2 SNEGSKA (reference sequence). The CDR3 totals 14 residues. The CDR3 sequence: CSARNPGRGNEQFF. The CDR3 region has the DNA TGCAGTGCTAGGAATCCAGGGAGGGGCAATGAGCAGTTCTTC.

The J gene is TRBJ2-1, the V gene TRBV11-2; either TRBD1 or TRBD2 may fit D (5 bases each). This CDR3 is built from 15 residues. From germline, CDR1 is SGHAT and CDR2 FQNNGV. Trimming stripped 3 bases from V and 10 bases from J, with 19 bases between. CDR3 region: CASSFSYGALGEQFF. The CDR3 DNA is TGTGCCAGCAGCTTCTCGTACGGGGCTCTCGGGGAGCAGTTCTTC.

A note on this clonotype: A clone one base away is much larger, so this may be a read error. This rearrangement joins TRBV11-2 to TRBJ2-7, with D uncertain. The CDR3 spans 16 residues. Germline loops: CDR1 SGHAT, CDR2 FQNNGV. V lost 0 bases, J lost 7 bases, and 19 bases lay in between. CDR3 bases: TGTGCCAGCAGCTTAGATCTGGCCAGCTTCAACAATGAGCAGTACTTC. This codes for CASSLDLASFNNEQYF.

V gene TRBV12-3 or TRBV12-4 combines with J gene TRBJ2-7; TRBD2 matches at 7 bases. The J segment lost 2 bases and the V segment lost 3 bases, leaving 7 bases of the junction unmatched. The CDR3 loop spans 15 amino acids. The CDR3 region is CASSLWASGTYEQYF. The CDR3 DNA reads TGTGCCAGCAGTTTGTGGGCTAGCGGCACCTACGAGCAGTACTTC.

This sequence joins TRBV5-1 and TRBJ1-1, with D maybe TRBD1 (5 bases). Per germline, CDR1 SGHRS and CDR2 YFSETQ. This CDR3 has 15 amino acids. V was shortened by 1 base and J by 3 bases, with 13 bases between the two germline ends. This CDR3 is CASSLFGTSDTEAFF. The CDR3, as DNA: TGCGCCAGCAGCTTGTTTGGGACTTCTGACACTGAAGCTTTCTTT.

A few counts support this clonotype. The CDR3 is CASSHRGRNTEAFF. DNA of the CDR3: TGTGCCAGCAGTCACAGGGGACGGAACACTGAAGCTTTCTTT. The chain employs TRBV27 and TRBJ1-1; TRBD1 matches at 7 bases. The V and J ends lost 5 bases and 1 base, in that order; junction bases with no gene match: 4. CDR3 size: 14 residues. CDR1 is MNHEY and CDR2 is SMNVEV in the germline V gene (reference sequence).

The chain joins TRBV20-1 to TRBJ2-4; 10 bases agree with TRBD1. Near its end, the DNA agrees better with TRBJ2-7, so the J call may be wrong. Per the germline V gene, CDR1 is DFQATT and CDR2 is SNEGSKA (reference sequence). The CDR3 covers 13 residues. The CDR3 sequence: CSAGRDRGHEQYF. The CDR3 nucleotides are TGCAGTGCTGGCCGGGACAGGGGTCACGAGCAGTACTTC.

In the case of this clonotype: This sequence may be a read error, since a much larger clone differs from it by one base. The rearrangement joins TRBV10-1 to TRBJ2-2; the D is unclear. Trimming stripped 3 bases from V and 3 bases from J, with 8 bases between. Germline CDR1 is WNHNN and CDR2 is SYGVQD (reference sequence). This CDR3 region has 14 residues. CDR3 bases: TGCGCCAGCAGTGACTCAGGAGACACCGGGGAGCTGTTTTTT. Translating gives CASSDSGDTGELFF.

This clonotype was detected only a few times. The genes are TRBV7-2 and TRBJ2-7; 11 bases map to TRBD2. The germline V gene encodes CDR1 SGHTA and CDR2 FQGNSA. The CDR3 covers 16 residues. V shed 1 base, J shed 7 bases, and the junction held 9 bases outside the gene matches. The chain's CDR3 is CASSLGSLAGEGEQYF. The CDR3, as DNA: TGTGCCAGCAGCTTAGGTTCACTAGCGGGAGAGGGTGAGCAGTACTTC.

The rearrangement links TRBV27 to TRBJ2-7; TRBD2 matches 7 bases. CDR1 is MNHEY and CDR2 is SMNVEV in the germline V gene (reference sequence). Germline trimming cut 1 base from V and 2 bases from J; bases unmatched to any gene: 2. The CDR3 is made up of 14 amino acids. CDR3 loop: CASSLWGGTYEQYF. The CDR3 coding sequence is TGTGCCAGCAGTTTATGGGGGGGAACCTACGAGCAGTACTTC.

This clonotype was seen ten or more times. V gene TRBV29-1 combines with J gene TRBJ1-2; no clear D. Germline-derived CDR1 and CDR2 are SQVTM and ANQGSEA. The CDR3 sequence is 11 residues long. Trimming took off 4 bases at V and 8 bases at J, with 11 bases between the two ends. The CDR3 sequence: CSVGFGGGYTF. The CDR3 DNA reads as TGCAGCGTTGGTTTCGGCGGAGGCTACACCTTC.

The chain couples TRBV28 to TRBJ1-5; D is undetermined. From germline, CDR1 is MDHEN and CDR2 SYDVKM. The V end lost 6 bases, the J end lost 4 bases, and 16 bases lay between the germline ends. This CDR3 comprises 15 residues. The CDR3 coding sequence is TGTGCCAGCAGGAAAGTGACAAGGTTAAATCAGCCCCAGCATTTT. Translated, it gives CASRKVTRLNQPQHF. The entire variable domain, with the rest obtained from reference TRBV28 and TRBJ1-5, is as follows: DVKVTQSSRYLVKRTGEKVFLECVQDMDHENMFWYRQDPGLGLRLIYFSYDVKMKEKGDIPEGYSVSREKKERFSLILESASTNQTSMYLCASRKVTRLNQPQHFGDGTRLSIL.

The genes are TRBV6-1 and TRBJ2-7; 11 positions agree with TRBD1. Germline assignment: CDR1 MNHNS and CDR2 SASEGT. This CDR3 spans 16 amino acids. The ends lost 5 bases at V and 3 bases at J; junction bases unmatched: 9. The CDR3 sequence is CASSRQRTGGCYEQYF. The CDR3, as DNA: TGTGCCAGCAGTCGCCAAAGGACAGGGGGCTGCTACGAGCAGTACTTC.

As for this clonotype: One junction end disagrees with the germline gene, perhaps due to a read error. This chain connects TRBV24-1 to TRBJ2-1, with TRBD1 matching over 7 bases. The germline CDR1 and CDR2 sequences are KGHDR and SFDVKD. There are 14 residues in the CDR3. The CDR3 DNA sequence: TGTGCCGCCAGTGAAAGGGGGCCTTACAATGAGCAGTTCTTC. Translated: CAASERGPYNEQFF.

For the CDR3, the DNA is TGTGCCAGTAGCAGATCACAGGGCCTCGCCTCCTACGAGCAGTACTTC. Its protein product is CASSRSQGLASYEQYF. V and J are TRBV19 and TRBJ2-7, with D possibly being TRBD1 (6 bases). Germline V CDR1 and CDR2: LNHDA, SQIVND (reference sequence). Deletions cut 6 bases from V and 0 bases from J, with 18 bases between. The CDR3 contains 16 residues.

This sequence joins TRBV5-1 and TRBJ2-7, with 8 bases lining up with TRBD2. Trimming removed 4 bases from V and 10 bases from J; junction bases left unmatched: 25. CDR3 length: 18 residues. Germline V gene data show CDR1 as SGHRS and CDR2 as YFSETQ. The CDR3 protein is CASSREGGSSQRQEAQYF. CDR3 nucleotides: TGCGCCAGCAGCCGGGAGGGGGGGAGTTCCCAACGACAAGAGGCCCAGTACTTC.

This clonotype was seen a handful of times. The chain combines TRBV28 with TRBJ2-5; TRBD2 agrees at 8 bases. In germline, CDR1 is MDHEN, CDR2 SYDVKM. There are 15 residues in the CDR3. J gave up 2 bases and V 5 bases, and 7 bases lay outside the gene matches. The CDR3 bases are TGTGCCAGCAGTCTTCCGGGACTAGTGCAAGAGACCCAGTACTTC. Protein: CASSLPGLVQETQYF.

This clonotype was seen once. A much larger clone lies one base from this, so it may be a read error. The V call is TRBV15, the J call TRBJ2-1; TRBD2 is a possible D gene (5 bases). CDR1 is LNHNV and CDR2 is YYDKDF in the germline V gene (reference sequence). The CDR3 runs 12 residues. The CDR3 DNA is TGTGCCACCAGCAGAGATCGGGAAGAGCAGTTATTC. It specifies CATSRDREEQLF.

This rearrangement joins TRBV7-3 to TRBJ2-1; 8 nucleotides agree with TRBD2. V trimming: 2 bases; J trimming: 1 base; junction bases outside the gene matches: 13. The CDR3 totals 19 residues. Germline V gene data show CDR1 as SGHTA and CDR2 as FQGTGA. The CDR3 loop is CASSLGGRPPTFSYNEQFF. CDR3 DNA: TGTGCCAGCAGCTTAGGCGGGAGGCCCCCTACGTTTTCCTACAATGAGCAGTTCTTC.

A few counts support this clonotype. The V gene is TRBV21-1, the J gene TRBJ1-2; whether TRBD1, the table's D call, matches the DNA was not checked. TRBV21-1 is noted as a pseudogene. This CDR3 is built from 14 residues. The DNA of the CDR3 is TGTGCCAGCAGGTCTCCGGGACAGGGGCAAGGCTACACCTTC. Amino acid sequence: CASRSPGQGQGYTF.

This clonotype was recorded once. The rearrangement links TRBV7-2 to TRBJ2-7; D not certain. CDR3 length equals 13 residues. V was trimmed by 3 bases and J by 6 bases, leaving 12 bases between them. Germline V gene data show CDR1 as SGHTA and CDR2 as FQGNSA. CDR3 residues: CASSLGSWLEQYF. CDR3 nucleotides: TGTGCCAGCAGCTTGGGTAGTTGGCTCGAGCAGTACTTC.